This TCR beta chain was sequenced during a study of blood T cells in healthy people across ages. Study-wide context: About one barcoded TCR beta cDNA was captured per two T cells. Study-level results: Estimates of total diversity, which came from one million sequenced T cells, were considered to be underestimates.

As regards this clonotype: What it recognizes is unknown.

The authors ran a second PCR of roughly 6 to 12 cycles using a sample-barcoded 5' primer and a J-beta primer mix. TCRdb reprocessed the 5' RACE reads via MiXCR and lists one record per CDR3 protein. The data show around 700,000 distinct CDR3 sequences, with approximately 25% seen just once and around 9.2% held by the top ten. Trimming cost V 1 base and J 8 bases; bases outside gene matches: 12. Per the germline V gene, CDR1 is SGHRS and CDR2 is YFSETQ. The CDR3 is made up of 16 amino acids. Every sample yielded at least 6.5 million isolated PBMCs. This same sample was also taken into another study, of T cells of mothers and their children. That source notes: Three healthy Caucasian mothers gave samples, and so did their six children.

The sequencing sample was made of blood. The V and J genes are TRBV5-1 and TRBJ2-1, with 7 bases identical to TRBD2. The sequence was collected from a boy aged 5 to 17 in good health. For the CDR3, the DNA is TGCGCCAGCAGCTTGAGGCCTAGCGGTGGACCGGATGAGCAGTTCTTC. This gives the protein CASSLRPSGGPDEQFF.